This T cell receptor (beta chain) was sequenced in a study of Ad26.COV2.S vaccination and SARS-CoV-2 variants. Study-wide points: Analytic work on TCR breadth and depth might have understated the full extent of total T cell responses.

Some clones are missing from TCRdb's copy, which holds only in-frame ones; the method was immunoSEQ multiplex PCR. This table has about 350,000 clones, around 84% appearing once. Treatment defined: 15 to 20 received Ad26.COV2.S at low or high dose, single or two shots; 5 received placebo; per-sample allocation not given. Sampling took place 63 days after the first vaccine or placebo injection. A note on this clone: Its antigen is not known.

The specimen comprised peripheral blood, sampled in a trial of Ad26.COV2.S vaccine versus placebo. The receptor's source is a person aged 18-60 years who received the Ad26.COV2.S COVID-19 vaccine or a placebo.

The CDR3 sequence: CSGLGTLYEQYF. CDR3 nucleotides: TGCAGCGGGCTCGGGACACTCTACGAGCAGTACTTC. The rearrangement links TRBV29-1 to TRBJ2-7; D may be TRBD1 (6 bases). V was trimmed by 7 bases and J by 3 bases, leaving 13 bases between them. The CDR3 length is 12 residues. The germline CDR1 and CDR2 sequences are SQVTM and ANQGSEA.